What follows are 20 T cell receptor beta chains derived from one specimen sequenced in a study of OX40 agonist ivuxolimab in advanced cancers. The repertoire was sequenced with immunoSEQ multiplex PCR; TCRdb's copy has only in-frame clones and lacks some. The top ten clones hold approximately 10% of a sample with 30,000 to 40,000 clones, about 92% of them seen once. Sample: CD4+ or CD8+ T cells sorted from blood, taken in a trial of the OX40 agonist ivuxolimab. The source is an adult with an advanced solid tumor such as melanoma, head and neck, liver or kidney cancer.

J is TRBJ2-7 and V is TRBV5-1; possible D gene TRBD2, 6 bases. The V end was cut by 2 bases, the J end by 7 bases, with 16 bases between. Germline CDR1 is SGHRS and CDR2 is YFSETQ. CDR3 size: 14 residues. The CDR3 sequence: CASSFSGTPREQYF. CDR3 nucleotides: TGCGCCAGCAGCTTCTCCGGGACTCCTAGGGAGCAGTACTTC.

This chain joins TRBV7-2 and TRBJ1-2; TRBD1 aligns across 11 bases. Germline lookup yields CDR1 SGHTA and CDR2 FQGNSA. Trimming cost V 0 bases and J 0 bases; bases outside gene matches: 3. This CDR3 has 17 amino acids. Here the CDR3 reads CASSLAPGQGANYGYTF. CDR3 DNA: TGTGCCAGCAGCTTAGCCCCGGGACAGGGGGCTAACTATGGCTACACCTTC.

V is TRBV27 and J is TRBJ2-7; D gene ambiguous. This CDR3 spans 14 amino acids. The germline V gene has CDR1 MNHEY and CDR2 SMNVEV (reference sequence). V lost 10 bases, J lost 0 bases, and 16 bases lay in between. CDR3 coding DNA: TGTGCCACTAAGCCCAGGCGAAACTCCTACGAGCAGTACTTC. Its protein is CATKPRRNSYEQYF.

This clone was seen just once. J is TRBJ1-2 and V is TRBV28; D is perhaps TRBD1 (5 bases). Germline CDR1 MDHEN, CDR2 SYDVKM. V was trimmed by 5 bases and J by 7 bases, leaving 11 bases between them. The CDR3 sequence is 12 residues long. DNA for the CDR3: TGTGCCAGCAGTCCGGGGGTAGGTGGCTACACCTTC. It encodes CASSPGVGGYTF.

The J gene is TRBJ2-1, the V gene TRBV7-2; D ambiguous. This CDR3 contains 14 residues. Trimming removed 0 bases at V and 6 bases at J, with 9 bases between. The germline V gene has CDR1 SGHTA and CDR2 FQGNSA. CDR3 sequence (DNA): TGTGCCAGCAGCTTAGCGCGCGGATCCAATGAGCAGTTCTTC. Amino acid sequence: CASSLARGSNEQFF.

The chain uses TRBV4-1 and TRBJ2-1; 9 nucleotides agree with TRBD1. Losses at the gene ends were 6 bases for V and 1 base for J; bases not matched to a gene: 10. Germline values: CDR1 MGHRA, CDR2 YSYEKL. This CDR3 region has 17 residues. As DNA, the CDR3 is TGCGCCAGCAGGGCTAAAACGGGACAGGGTTCCTACAATGAGCAGTTCTTC. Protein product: CASRAKTGQGSYNEQFF.

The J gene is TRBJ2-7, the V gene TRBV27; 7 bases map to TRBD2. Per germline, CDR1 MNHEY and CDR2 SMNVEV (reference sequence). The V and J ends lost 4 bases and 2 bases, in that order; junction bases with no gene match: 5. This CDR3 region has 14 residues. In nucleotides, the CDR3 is TGTGCCAGCAGTTCCGCTAGCGGAACCTACGAGCAGTACTTC. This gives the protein CASSSASGTYEQYF.

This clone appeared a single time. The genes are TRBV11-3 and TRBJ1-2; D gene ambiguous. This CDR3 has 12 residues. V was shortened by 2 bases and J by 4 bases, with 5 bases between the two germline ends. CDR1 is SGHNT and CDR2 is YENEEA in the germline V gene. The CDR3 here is CASSLSRYGYTF. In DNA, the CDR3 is TGTGCCAGCAGCTTAAGTCGCTATGGCTACACCTTC.

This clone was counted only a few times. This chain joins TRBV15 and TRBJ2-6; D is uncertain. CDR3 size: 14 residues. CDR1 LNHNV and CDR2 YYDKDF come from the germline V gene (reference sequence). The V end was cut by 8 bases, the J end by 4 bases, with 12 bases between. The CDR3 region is CATRSASGANVLTF. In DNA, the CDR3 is TGTGCCACCCGGAGCGCATCCGGGGCCAACGTCCTGACTTTC. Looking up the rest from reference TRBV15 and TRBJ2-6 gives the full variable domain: DAMVIQNPRYQVTQFGKPVTLSCSQTLNHNVMYWYQQKSSQAPKLLFHYYDKDFNNEADTPDNFQSRRPNTSFCFLDIRSPGLGDTAMYLCATRSASGANVLTFGAGSRLTVL.

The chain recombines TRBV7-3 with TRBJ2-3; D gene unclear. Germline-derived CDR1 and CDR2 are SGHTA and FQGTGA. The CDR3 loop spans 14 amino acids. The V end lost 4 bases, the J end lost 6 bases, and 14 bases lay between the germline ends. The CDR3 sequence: CASSSLDSPDTQYF. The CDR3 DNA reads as TGTGCCAGCAGCTCCCTCGACTCGCCGGATACGCAGTATTTT.

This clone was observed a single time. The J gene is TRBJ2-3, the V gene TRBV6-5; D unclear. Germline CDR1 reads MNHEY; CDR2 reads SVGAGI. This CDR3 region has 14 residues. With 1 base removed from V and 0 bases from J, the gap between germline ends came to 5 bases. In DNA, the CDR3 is TGTGCCAGCAGTTACTTAGTAAGCACAGATACGCAGTATTTT. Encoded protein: CASSYLVSTDTQYF.

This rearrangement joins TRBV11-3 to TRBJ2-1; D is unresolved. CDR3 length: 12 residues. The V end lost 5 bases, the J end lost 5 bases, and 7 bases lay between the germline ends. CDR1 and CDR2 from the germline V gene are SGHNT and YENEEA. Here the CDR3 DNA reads TGTGCCAGCAGCCCCGACCACAATGAGCAGTTCTTC. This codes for CASSPDHNEQFF.

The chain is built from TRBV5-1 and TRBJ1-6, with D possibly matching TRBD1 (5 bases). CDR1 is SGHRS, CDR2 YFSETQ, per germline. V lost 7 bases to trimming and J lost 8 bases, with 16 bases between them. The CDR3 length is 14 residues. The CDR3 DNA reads TGCGCCAGCTGGCGAGGGACTGGCGATTCACCCCTCCACTTT. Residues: CASWRGTGDSPLHF. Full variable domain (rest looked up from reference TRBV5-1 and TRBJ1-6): KAGVTQTPRYLIKTRGQQVTLSCSPISGHRSVSWYQQTPGQGLQFLFEYFSETQRNKGNFPGRFSGRQFSNSRSEMNVSTLELGDSALYLCASWRGTGDSPLHFGNGTRLTVT.

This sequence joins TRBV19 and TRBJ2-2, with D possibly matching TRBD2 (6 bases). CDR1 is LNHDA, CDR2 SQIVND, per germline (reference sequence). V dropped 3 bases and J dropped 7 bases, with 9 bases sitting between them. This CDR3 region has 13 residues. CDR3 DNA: TGTGCCAGTAGTATCCTAGCGATCGGGGAGCTGTTTTTT. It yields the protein CASSILAIGELFF.

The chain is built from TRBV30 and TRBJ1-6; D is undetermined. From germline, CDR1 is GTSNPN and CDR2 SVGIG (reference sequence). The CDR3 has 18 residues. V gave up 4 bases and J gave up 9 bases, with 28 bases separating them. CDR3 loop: CAWKRGGPLVRAFSPLHF. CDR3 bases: TGTGCCTGGAAACGGGGAGGCCCACTCGTAAGGGCTTTTTCACCCCTCCACTTT.

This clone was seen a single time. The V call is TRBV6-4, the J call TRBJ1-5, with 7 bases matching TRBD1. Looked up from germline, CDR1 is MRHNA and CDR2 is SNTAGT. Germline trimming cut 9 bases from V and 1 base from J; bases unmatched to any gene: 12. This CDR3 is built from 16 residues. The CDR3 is CAREPSNRGSNQPQHF. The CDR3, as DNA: TGTGCCAGAGAACCTTCGAACAGGGGAAGCAATCAGCCCCAGCATTTT.

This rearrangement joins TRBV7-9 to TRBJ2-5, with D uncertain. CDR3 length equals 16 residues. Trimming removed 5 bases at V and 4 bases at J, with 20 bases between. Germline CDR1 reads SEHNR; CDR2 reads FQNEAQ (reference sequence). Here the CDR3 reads CASSDPDGRARETQYF. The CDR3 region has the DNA TGTGCCAGCAGCGACCCCGACGGTAGGGCGAGAGAGACCCAGTACTTC.

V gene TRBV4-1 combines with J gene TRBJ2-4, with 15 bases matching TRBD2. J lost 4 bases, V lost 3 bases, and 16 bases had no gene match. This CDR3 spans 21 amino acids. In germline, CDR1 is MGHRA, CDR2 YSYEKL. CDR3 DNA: TGCGCCAGCAGCCACCTACCGGGACTAGCGGGAGGAATGGTGGGTAAAAACATTCAGTACTTC. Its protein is CASSHLPGLAGGMVGKNIQYF.

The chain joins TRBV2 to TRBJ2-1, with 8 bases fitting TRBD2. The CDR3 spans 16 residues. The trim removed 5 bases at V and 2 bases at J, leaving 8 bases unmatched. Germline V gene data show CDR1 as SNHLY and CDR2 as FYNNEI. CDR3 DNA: TGTGCCAGCAGTAGGCAAGCGGGGGCGACCTACAATGAGCAGTTCTTC. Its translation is CASSRQAGATYNEQFF.

The CDR3 spells CASSPGTSGSNEQFF. The CDR3 nucleotides are TGCGCCAGCAGCCCCGGGACTAGCGGGAGCAATGAGCAGTTCTTC. The chain combines TRBV5-1 with TRBJ2-1; 14 bases agree with TRBD2. The CDR3 extends over 15 amino acids. After removal of 4 bases from V and 6 bases from J, the junction contained 3 bases not matched to a gene. Germline V gives CDR1 SGHRS, CDR2 YFSETQ. Full variable domain (rest looked up from reference TRBV5-1 and TRBJ2-1): KAGVTQTPRYLIKTRGQQVTLSCSPISGHRSVSWYQQTPGQGLQFLFEYFSETQRNKGNFPGRFSGRQFSNSRSEMNVSTLELGDSALYLCASSPGTSGSNEQFFGPGTRLTVL.